Listed below are T cell receptor beta chains from one sample, sequenced in a study of shared clonotypes between healthy human individuals. TCRdb keeps only in-frame clones here, not all; method: immunoSEQ multiplex PCR. This repertoire shows 2 million to 2.5 million clones, about 94% found once; its top ten account for about 0.13%. Sequences were obtained from naive CD4+ T cells sorted from blood. These receptors all stem from a man younger than 30 in good health. Both conserved end residues are part of each CDR3. A D gene is named only where the DNA matches it firmly. Part of the rows lack a size; the others show once, few, many or a class for expanded clones.

V gene	D gene	clone size	J gene	CDR3 protein	CDR3 DNA
TRBV7-9	.	.	TRBJ1-3	CASSVDGGGNTIYF	TGTGCCAGCAGCGTAGATGGTGGGGGAAACACCATATATTTT
TRBV29-1	.	.	TRBJ2-7	CSVTRLTTQPGEQYF	TGCAGCGTGACTAGACTCACTACACAGCCCGGCGAGCAGTACTTC
TRBV27	.	.	TRBJ2-7	CASSKQGLTYEQYF	TGTGCCAGCAGTAAGCAGGGCTTAACCTACGAGCAGTACTTC
TRBV10-3	.	.	TRBJ1-1	CAITTGSTEAFF	TGTGCCATTACGACAGGTTCGACTGAAGCTTTCTTT
TRBV12-5	.	.	TRBJ1-1	CASGLTANTEAFF	TGTGCTAGTGGTTTAACAGCGAACACTGAAGCTTTCTTT
TRBV29-1	TRBD1	few	TRBJ2-7	CSVQGAGEQYF	TGCAGCGTTCAGGGGGCAGGGGAGCAGTACTTC
TRBV5-1	TRBD1	.	TRBJ2-2	CASSAPGTGNTGELFF	TGCGCCAGCAGCGCCCCCGGGACAGGAAACACCGGGGAGCTGTTTTTT
TRBV10-3	.	.	TRBJ2-2	CAISGEQANTGELFF	TGTGCCATCAGTGGAGAACAGGCAAACACCGGGGAGCTGTTTTTT
TRBV28	.	once	TRBJ1-2	CASSLGYESNYGYTF	TGTGCCAGCAGTTTAGGGTATGAGTCTAACTATGGCTACACCTTC
TRBV7-2	.	.	TRBJ2-7	CASSFGRSEQYF	TGTGCCAGCAGCTTTGGGAGGTCCGAGCAGTACTTC
TRBV6-5	.	.	TRBJ2-7	CASSYGGAQGEQYF	TGTGCCAGCAGTTACGGGGGGGCTCAAGGCGAGCAGTACTTC
TRBV29-1	.	.	TRBJ2-5	CSARRDLQETQYF	TGCAGCGCCCGCCGGGACCTCCAAGAGACCCAGTACTTC
TRBV7-2	.	.	TRBJ1-4	CASSSGFAEKLFF	TGTGCCAGCAGCTCAGGGTTTGCTGAAAAACTGTTTTTT
TRBV5-1	TRBD2	.	TRBJ2-5	CASRTGLAGDVETQYF	TGCGCCAGCAGAACGGGACTAGCGGGAGACGTTGAGACCCAGTACTTC
TRBV6-6	.	.	TRBJ2-2	CASSSTSLASGELFF	TGTGCCAGCAGTTCGACCTCCCTAGCGTCCGGGGAGCTGTTTTTT
TRBV19	TRBD1	once	TRBJ2-2	CASSASGQTNTGELFF	TGTGCCAGTAGTGCATCGGGACAGACGAACACCGGGGAGCTGTTTTTT
TRBV14	.	.	TRBJ2-7	CASSQFTSSYEQYF	TGTGCCAGCAGCCAATTCACCAGCTCCTACGAGCAGTACTTC
TRBV28	.	.	TRBJ1-5	CASVGGDNQPQHF	TGTGCCAGCGTTGGGGGGGACAATCAGCCCCAGCATTTT
TRBV19	TRBD1	few	TRBJ1-5	CASSIGQGGNQPQHF	TGTGCCAGTAGTATAGGACAGGGGGGCAATCAGCCCCAGCATTTT
TRBV5-1	.	.	TRBJ1-4	CASSLSQALFF	TGCGCCAGCAGCCTTTCACAGGCCCTGTTTTTT
TRBV30	TRBD1	.	TRBJ1-4	CAWRGMGQGKGEKLFF	TGTGCCTGGAGGGGAATGGGACAGGGGAAGGGTGAAAAACTGTTTTTT
TRBV7-2	.	once	TRBJ1-1	CASSLAGPAEAFF	TGTGCCAGCAGCTTAGCGGGACCTGCTGAAGCTTTCTTT
TRBV10-2	.	.	TRBJ1-1	CASSESPTGNTEAFF	TGCGCCAGCAGTGAGTCGCCTACAGGGAACACTGAAGCTTTCTTT
TRBV5-1	TRBD1	.	TRBJ2-7	CASSTWTGEGEQYF	TGCGCCAGCAGCACCTGGACAGGGGAGGGCGAGCAGTACTTC
TRBV11-3	.	.	TRBJ2-3	CASSLTRGPTDTQYF	TGTGCCAGCAGCTTAACTAGAGGCCCCACAGATACGCAGTATTTT
TRBV7-9	.	.	TRBJ2-7	CAISSTGNEQYF	TGTGCCATCTCGTCGACAGGTAACGAGCAGTACTTC
TRBV19	.	.	TRBJ1-2	CASSITTTYGYTF	TGTGCCAGTAGTATTACGACGACGTATGGCTACACCTTC
TRBV2	.	.	TRBJ2-7	CASSGGHTYEQYF	TGTGCCAGCAGTGGAGGACACACCTACGAGCAGTACTTC